The T cell receptor beta chain described here comes from a study of vaccination and CD4 T cells after COVID-19. As for the study in general: Six male and four female convalescents took part, two of them Hispanic. Sampling post-COVID took place a median around 91 days after diagnosis (range 35 to 161). Study-level findings and limits: Rising from about 20 to 38, the median of SARS-CoV-2-reactive clonotypes did not change significantly.

The Oncomine TCR Beta short-read assay generated sequence data from the DNA of cultured CD4+ T cells. Investigators obtained genomic DNA by extraction from cultured CD4+ T cells. TCRdb reprocessed the PCR reads via MiXCR and lists one record per CDR3 protein. The table includes 20,000 or so distinct CDR3 sequences, about half detected once. This CDR3 comprises 16 residues. V shed 4 bases, J shed 2 bases, and the junction held 7 bases outside the gene matches. Germline V lookup: CDR1 SEHNR, CDR2 FQNEAQ (reference sequence). The treatment: roughly 11-day PBMC culture with coronavirus spike peptide pools or control peptides (ViraFEST assay). About this clonotype: What it recognizes is unknown.

The rearrangement links TRBV7-9 to TRBJ2-3; 9 bases match TRBD2. The input for sequencing was CD4+ T cells from blood, cultured in vitro, taken after SARS-CoV-2 vaccination. The sequence came from a human donor who had recovered from COVID-19. The CDR3 bases are TGTGCCAGCAGCTGGGTAGCGGGGGAGCTCACAGATACGCAGTATTTT. Translating gives CASSWVAGELTDTQYF.